This T cell receptor beta chain was obtained from a study of PD-L1 blockade in urothelial cancer (dated by TCRdb to between 2016 and 2019). About the investigation overall: Every patient began therapy in the mid-2010s and was given atezolizumab 1,200 mg intravenously every 3 weeks. About 90% of the roughly 30 patients were males with bladder-origin urothelial cancer, and about 65% of the roughly 30 reported a prior smoking history. Twenty-nine patients had pretreatment blood TCR-seq, some 25 had at least one posttreatment blood collection, and some 25 had tumor TCR-seq. Durable clinical benefit was achieved by nine patients and was not achieved by 20 patients. In the same patients, whole exome sequencing and RNA sequencing of pretreatment tumors were performed in addition to TCR sequencing. The study was an exploratory multi-omic analysis of somatic, immune and clinical correlates of response to PD-L1 blockade with atezolizumab in urothelial cancer. Durable clinical benefit was defined as a progression-free survival longer than 6 months, and TCR features were additionally tested against progression-free survival and overall survival. Blood samples gave median yields of around 150,000 T cells and 80,000 to 90,000 unique TCRs, along with a median clonality of 0.080. Patients had an ECOG performance status of 0 or 1 and had received between 0 and 3 prior chemotherapy regimens. Blood samples were analyzed at two time points: 3 weeks after treatment start (second dose) and 6 weeks after treatment start. Pretreatment tumor samples, along with matched peripheral blood serially collected before and after atezolizumab treatment, were subjected to TCR sequencing.

What this sample's time point label stands for: pretreatment peripheral blood. The cohort comprised 29 patients with locally advanced or metastatic urothelial carcinoma treated at Memorial Sloan Kettering on a trial protocol. Peripheral blood mononuclear cells were collected pretreatment and during treatment, with between 1 and 8 total time points per patient. The Qiagen DNeasy Blood extraction kit was used to purify genomic DNA from total PBMCs and from tumor samples. PBMCs were collected pretreatment and during treatment and were isolated and stored as previously described. Concerning this clone: The antigen it recognizes is unknown. Base-call qualities are not available, and no considerably larger clone is one nucleotide away.

The germline V gene supplies CDR1 SGDLS and CDR2 YYNGEE. The CDR3 holds 15 amino acids from the cysteine to the phenylalanine. The CDR3 DNA has 45 bases and is translated from base 1. Compared with germline, V lacks 2 bases and J lacks 3 bases; bases without a gene match: 4. To estimate absolute template abundance from read counts, synthetic TCR analog templates were spiked into each PCR. The immunoSEQ assay used bias-controlled V and J gene primers to amplify TCRbeta CDR3 regions from genomic DNA. Sequencing of rearranged TCRbeta segments was done at approximately 20X coverage. The authors processed their data as follows. Sequencing errors were corrected by clustering, and CDR3s were annotated against IMGT so that V, D and J genes could be assigned. Downstream analyses used only productive TCRbeta rearrangements, leaving out any out-of-frame or stop-codon sequences. Clonality was calculated as one minus the Shannon entropy normalized by the log of the number of unique productive sequences. Clones differing between time points or between blood and tumor were identified by Fisher's exact test with Benjamini-Hochberg correction at adjusted p below 0.01. The table was pulled from immuneACCESS by TCRdb, which kept in-frame rearrangements only. Such tables lose some clones; where checked, under half of the loss comes from unresolved V genes, and the rest has no known cause. Clonal size and the V and J genes are those of that table, whereas D and trimming came from the DNA. Counted in this sample were about 52,000 clones; around four fifths of them appeared once. Approximately 1.3% of the sample goes to the ten largest clones.

Broader findings and caveats from the paper: Because the sample size was small (n ≈ 30) and many exploratory analyses were performed, the results are intended to be hypothesis-generating. Patients with durable benefit showed greater expansion of tumor-associated TCR clones in peripheral blood 3 weeks after starting treatment (n of about 20, p = 0.022). A pretreatment peripheral blood TCR clonality below the median was linked to improved progression-free and overall survival.

The receptor was isolated from a middle-aged man with urothelial cancer. Material: PBMCs, obtained around atezolizumab (anti-PD-L1) treatment. Here the chain combines TRBV9 and TRBJ2-7; 11 bases in the middle match TRBD1. DNA sequence: TGTGCCAGCAGCGTCTCTGGGACAGGGGGCTACGAGCAGTACTTC. Translated, this is CASSVSGTGGYEQYF.